One and the same sample provided the 21 T cell receptor beta chains below, sequenced in a study of technical replicates of blood from a handful of donors. TCRdb's table, derived via immunoSEQ multiplex PCR, lists solely in-frame clones and lacks some. The sample carries more than 10,000 clones, roughly 83% recorded once. The sample consisted of PBMCs. Every receptor here comes from a human donor in good health.

The V call is TRBV6-4, the J call TRBJ2-7, with 7 positions matching TRBD2. The CDR3 runs to 16 residues. Germline CDR1 reads MRHNA; CDR2 reads SNTAGT. V lost 4 bases, J lost 3 bases, and 12 bases stayed unmatched. The CDR3 here is CASSVLTGRKDYEQYF. The CDR3 DNA is TGTGCCAGCAGTGTTTTAACCGGGAGGAAAGACTACGAGCAGTACTTC.

V usage is TRBV28 and J usage is TRBJ2-7; no firm D call. The CDR3 has 12 residues. Germline V gives CDR1 MDHEN, CDR2 SYDVKM. Trimming stripped 2 bases from V and 2 bases from J, with 4 bases between. The DNA of the CDR3 is TGTGCCAGCAGTTTAATTACCTACGAGCAGTACTTC. It is translated as CASSLITYEQYF.

This chain connects TRBV5-4 to TRBJ2-3, with D possibly TRBD1 on 8 matching bases. The CDR3 consists of 17 residues. Germline lookup yields CDR1 SGHNT and CDR2 YYREEE (reference sequence). V dropped 1 base and J dropped 7 bases, with 22 bases sitting between them. CDR3 DNA sequence: TGTGCCAGCAGCTTGAACAGGGGGAAGACTAGCTGGTATACGCAGTATTTT. Translated, it gives CASSLNRGKTSWYTQYF.

This rearrangement joins TRBV27 to TRBJ2-1; TRBD2 aligns across 14 bases. Germline CDR1 MNHEY, CDR2 SMNVEV (reference sequence). The trim removed 6 bases at V and 14 bases at J, leaving 18 bases unmatched. There are 17 residues in the CDR3. The CDR3 sequence: CASSPFAPGLAGEVKFF. The CDR3 coding sequence is TGTGCCAGCAGCCCCTTCGCGCCGGGACTAGCGGGAGAGGTCAAGTTCTTC.

This chain links TRBV5-6 with TRBJ2-7; 11 nucleotides line up with TRBD2. Unmatched junction bases numbered 3, after V lost 3 bases and J lost 1 base. This CDR3 spans 15 amino acids. The germline CDR1 and CDR2 sequences are SGHDT and YYEEEE. The CDR3 coding sequence is TGTGCCAGCAGCTGGGGGACTAGCGGATCCTACGAGCAGTACTTC. Its translation is CASSWGTSGSYEQYF. Full variable domain (remainder filled in from reference TRBV5-6 and TRBJ2-7): DAGVTQSPTHLIKTRGQQVTLRCSPKSGHDTVSWYQQALGQGPQFIFQYYEEEERQRGNFPDRFSGHQFPNYSSELNVNALLLGDSALYLCASSWGTSGSYEQYFGPGTRLTVT.

The chain carries TRBV6-6 and TRBJ2-1, with unresolved D. Germline CDR1 and CDR2: MNHNY and SVGAGI (reference sequence). The CDR3 totals 12 residues. V lost 6 bases to trimming and J lost 5 bases, with 8 bases between them. As DNA, the CDR3 is TGTGCCAGCAGCCGTTATGACAATGAGCAGTTCTTC. Its protein product is CASSRYDNEQFF.

The V and J genes are TRBV11-2 and TRBJ2-2, with D hard to call. The V gene's germline CDR1 is SGHAT and CDR2 FQNNGV. This CDR3 is 15 amino acids long. The V and J ends lost 5 bases and 0 bases respectively, with 10 bases between them. CDR3 bases: TGTGCCAGCAGCCGGGTCGGAGCGAACACCGGGGAGCTGTTTTTT. Its translation is CASSRVGANTGELFF.

The CDR3 nucleotides read TGTGCCAGTAGTATTGGGCACCCCGTCTCTGGGGCCAACGTCCTGACTTTC. Translating gives CASSIGHPVSGANVLTF. The chain is built from TRBV19 and TRBJ2-6, with no clear D. Looked up from germline, CDR1 is LNHDA and CDR2 is SQIVND (reference sequence). V lost 3 bases and J lost 0, with 12 bases in between. CDR3 length: 17 residues.

This clone was observed a few times. V and J are TRBV2 and TRBJ1-4; weak D call: TRBD1 (5 bases). V gave up 8 bases and J gave up 5 bases, with 12 bases separating them. The CDR3 sequence is 13 residues long. Per the germline V gene, CDR1 is SNHLY and CDR2 is FYNNEI. CDR3 sequence reads: CASAGGWNEKLFF. Here the CDR3 DNA reads TGTGCCAGCGCGGGGGGTTGGAATGAAAAACTGTTTTTT.

The rearrangement links TRBV7-3 to TRBJ2-7, with 13 bases that match TRBD2. CDR1 and CDR2 (germline): SGHTA, FQGTGA. J gave up 1 base and V 1 base, and 4 bases lay outside the gene matches. The CDR3 has 17 residues. The CDR3 protein is CASSLIGTSGTSYEQYF. The CDR3 DNA follows: TGTGCCAGCAGCTTAATCGGGACTAGCGGGACATCCTACGAGCAGTACTTC.

The chain uses TRBV10-2 and TRBJ1-1, with 8 bases identical to TRBD1. The CDR3 contains 13 residues. The trim removed 6 bases at V and 5 bases at J, leaving 5 bases unmatched. Per germline, CDR1 WSHSY and CDR2 SAAADI. Written as DNA, the CDR3 is TGCGCCAGCAGAGAAGACAGGGGTACTGAAGCTTTCTTT. Residues: CASREDRGTEAFF.

V is TRBV5-1 and J is TRBJ2-1; the match to TRBD2 covers 14 bases. CDR1 SGHRS and CDR2 YFSETQ come from the germline V gene. V lost 0 bases, J lost 8 bases, and 13 bases stayed unmatched. The CDR3 extends over 19 amino acids. The CDR3 protein is CASSLGGLAGGFIKHEQFF. The CDR3 DNA is TGCGCCAGCAGCTTGGGAGGACTAGCGGGAGGATTCATTAAACATGAGCAGTTCTTC.

The V gene is TRBV7-9, the J gene TRBJ1-3; D is uncertain. This CDR3 comprises 14 residues. Trimming stripped 10 bases from V and 3 bases from J, with 16 bases between. Germline-derived CDR1 and CDR2 are SEHNR and FQNEAQ (reference sequence). The DNA for the CDR3 is TGTGCCACTGACTTGAGGCCGCATGGAAACACCATATATTTT. It yields the protein CATDLRPHGNTIYF.

This chain joins TRBV6-5 and TRBJ1-5; possible D gene TRBD1, 6 bases. CDR3 length: 13 amino acids. The ends were cut back, 8 bases at V and 7 bases at J, with 15 bases in the middle. Germline V gene lookup returns CDR1 MNHEY and CDR2 SVGAGI. CDR3 nucleotides: TGTGCCAGCTCCGACTCAGGGGAACAGCCCCAGCATTTT. This gives the protein CASSDSGEQPQHF.

This chain connects TRBV29-1 to TRBJ2-5; D ambiguous. This CDR3 has 12 amino acids. CDR1 is SQVTM, CDR2 ANQGSEA, per germline. Trimming stripped 3 bases from V and 5 bases from J, with 10 bases between. CDR3 sequence (DNA): TGCAGCGTTGAGCTGGCAGTCGAGACCCAGTACTTC. It is translated as CSVELAVETQYF.

The V and J genes are TRBV7-2 and TRBJ1-5; a weak D match, TRBD1 (5 bases). CDR3 size: 13 residues. V lost 2 bases and J 7 bases, leaving 9 bases between the germline ends. Germline loops: CDR1 SGHTA, CDR2 FQGNSA. The CDR3 region has the DNA TGTGCCAGCAGCTTACAGGGAAGGCAGCCCCAGCATTTT. Its protein is CASSLQGRQPQHF.

The rearrangement uses TRBV28 and TRBJ2-7; TRBD2 matches 11 bases. This CDR3 contains 15 residues. With V trimmed by 6 bases and J by 7 bases, 11 bases remained unmatched. Germline CDR1 MDHEN, CDR2 SYDVKM. Here the CDR3 reads CASSPGTSGMGEQYF. CDR3 bases: TGTGCCAGCAGCCCCGGGACTAGCGGAATGGGAGAGCAGTACTTC.

This clone has just a few counts. The gene calls are TRBV18 and TRBJ1-3, with 8 bases aligning to TRBD1. V was pared by 3 bases and J by 2 bases, with 3 bases of the junction left unmatched. Germline V gives CDR1 KGHSH, CDR2 LQKENI. There are 15 residues in the CDR3. CDR3: CASSPTGVPGNTIYF. Written as DNA, the CDR3 is TGTGCCAGCTCACCGACAGGGGTCCCTGGAAACACCATATATTTT.

This clone was picked up a small number of times. One end of the junction is discordant with germline, which a read error may explain. The genes are TRBV6-1 and TRBJ2-1; 13 bases agree with TRBD2. Germline V gene data show CDR1 as MNHNS and CDR2 as SASEGT. There are 15 residues in the CDR3. Here the CDR3 DNA reads TGTGCCAGCAGCGAAGGGACTAGCGGGATCGATGAGCAGTTCTTC. It specifies CASSEGTSGIDEQFF.

The chain couples TRBV6-1 to TRBJ1-1, with a weak D call TRBD1 (5 bases). Germline lookup yields CDR1 MNHNS and CDR2 SASEGT. The CDR3 extends over 15 amino acids. Trimming took off 4 bases at V and 0 bases at J, with 12 bases between the two ends. The CDR3 spells CASSGQPYMNTEAFF. In nucleotides, the CDR3 is TGTGCCAGCAGTGGACAGCCATACATGAACACTGAAGCTTTCTTT.

The chain employs TRBV6-1 and TRBJ1-5; no firm D call. Germline V CDR1 and CDR2: MNHNS, SASEGT. Trimming removed 0 bases from V and 6 bases from J, with 12 bases in between. The CDR3 is 15 residues long. CDR3 nucleotides: TGTGCCAGCAGTGAAGCGAGGGTTATCGGTCAGCCCCAGCATTTT. Protein: CASSEARVIGQPQHF.